These 18 T cell receptor beta chains came from one sample sequenced in a study of T cell responses to AZD1222 COVID-19 vaccine. Clones were read by immunoSEQ multiplex PCR, and TCRdb kept only the in-frame ones, dropping some. The data show some 110,000 clones, approximately 84% seen once. The starting material was peripheral blood, obtained on day 0 of AZD1222 vaccination. The source is an adult in good health.

The table lists this clone with a count of one. V gene TRBV29-1 combines with J gene TRBJ1-1; a possible D gene is TRBD1 (5 bases). The V gene's germline CDR1 is SQVTM and CDR2 ANQGSEA. Trimming took off 6 bases at V and 2 bases at J, with 16 bases between the two ends. The CDR3 is made up of 14 amino acids. The CDR3 nucleotides are TGCAGCGTGAGGGGAGCCCGGTTTAACACTGAAGCTTTCTTT. This sequence encodes CSVRGARFNTEAFF.

This chain links TRBV6-5 with TRBJ2-7; 8 bases are shared with TRBD2. This CDR3 has 13 amino acids. V shed 8 bases, J shed 2 bases, and the junction held 5 bases outside the gene matches. From germline, CDR1 is MNHEY and CDR2 SVGAGI. CDR3 residues: CASWLAGTYEQYF. The CDR3 DNA is TGTGCCAGCTGGTTAGCGGGAACCTACGAGCAGTACTTC.

The chain links TRBV4-3 to TRBJ1-1; D is ambiguous. The germline gives CDR1 LGHNA, CDR2 YSLEER. V lost 0 bases and J lost 4, with 15 bases in between. The CDR3 loop spans 16 amino acids. Here the CDR3 reads CASSQDLARLGTEAFF. CDR3 sequence (DNA): TGCGCCAGCAGCCAAGATCTAGCGAGGTTGGGCACTGAAGCTTTCTTT.

The chain couples TRBV6-5 to TRBJ2-1; the D gene is possibly TRBD2 (6 bases). Trimming shortened V by 8 bases and J by 6 bases, and 14 bases separated the two germline ends. This CDR3 region has 13 residues. CDR1 and CDR2 from the germline V gene are MNHEY and SVGAGI. The CDR3 DNA sequence: TGTGCCAGCGGGGAGGCCGTTCTCAATGAGCAGTTCTTC. Its translation: CASGEAVLNEQFF.

V and J are TRBV18 and TRBJ1-5; the D gene is possibly TRBD1 (6 bases). This CDR3 is built from 15 residues. Germline V gene sequence: CDR1 KGHSH, CDR2 LQKENI. Trimming took off 3 bases at V and 5 bases at J, with 14 bases between the two ends. The CDR3 DNA reads TGTGCCAGCTCACCGAGCGGGGGCGCGGATCAGCCCCAGCATTTT. Amino acids: CASSPSGGADQPQHF.

CDR3 DNA sequence: TGTGCCAGCAGTTTGCAGGGGACAGATACGCAGTATTTT. It is translated as CASSLQGTDTQYF. The rearrangement joins TRBV28 to TRBJ2-3; possibly TRBD1 for D (6 bases). The CDR3 is 13 residues long. The V gene's germline CDR1 is MDHEN and CDR2 SYDVKM. V lost 3 bases and J lost 3, with 7 bases in between.

CDR3 in amino acids: CAWRKDRVSGNTIYF. The CDR3 nucleotides are TGTGCCTGGAGGAAGGACAGGGTCTCTGGAAACACCATATATTTT. The rearrangement joins TRBV30 to TRBJ1-3; 8 bases are a match to TRBD1. The junction had 4 bases not matched to a gene; V was cut back by 3 bases and J by 0 bases. The CDR3 has 15 amino acids. CDR1 and CDR2 from the germline V gene are GTSNPN and SVGIG (reference sequence). Complete variable domain (other parts from reference TRBV30 and TRBJ1-3): SQTIHQWPATLVQPVGSPLSLECTVEGTSNPNLYWYRQAAGRGLQLLFYSVGIGQISSEVPQNLSASRPQDRQFILSSKKLLLSDSGFYLCAWRKDRVSGNTIYFGEGSWLTVV.

The CDR3 nucleotides are TGTGCCAGCAGTCGAGGACAGGGGAACACTGAAGCTTTCTTT. Its translation: CASSRGQGNTEAFF. The J gene is TRBJ1-1, the V gene TRBV11-1; 8 bases map to TRBD1. CDR1 SGHAT and CDR2 FQDESV come from the germline V gene (reference sequence). The V segment lost 6 bases and the J segment 1 base; nucleotides outside the gene matches: 4. CDR3 size: 14 residues.

In this sample, this clone turned up a few times. The V and J genes are TRBV4-1 and TRBJ1-5, with 9 bases lining up with TRBD1. V lost 6 bases and J lost 3; bases outside the gene matches: 3. CDR3 length equals 14 residues. Germline V gene lookup returns CDR1 MGHRA and CDR2 YSYEKL. The CDR3: CASRGTGPNQPQHF. CDR3 bases: TGCGCCAGCAGGGGGACAGGGCCCAATCAGCCCCAGCATTTT.

The gene calls are TRBV10-1 and TRBJ2-3; no reliable D call. This CDR3 contains 14 residues. The V gene's germline CDR1 is WNHNN and CDR2 SYGVQD (reference sequence). CDR3 in amino acids: CATTPGRSSDTQYF. In DNA form, the CDR3 reads TGCGCGACCACACCGGGTCGTTCATCAGATACGCAGTATTTT.

V and J are TRBV10-3 and TRBJ2-2; tentatively, D is TRBD1 (5 bases). The CDR3 extends over 16 amino acids. V shed 0 bases and J shed 1 base, with 9 bases lying between them. Germline loops: CDR1 ENHRY, CDR2 SYGVKD. The CDR3 DNA follows: TGTGCCATCAGTGAGTCTAGGGGTTTGAACACCGGGGAGCTGTTTTTT. Residues: CAISESRGLNTGELFF.

This rearrangement joins TRBV5-1 to TRBJ1-1; unclear D gene. The CDR3 sequence is 14 residues long. The germline V and J ends were trimmed by 2 bases and 0 bases, with 8 bases remaining between them. CDR1 and CDR2 (germline): SGHRS, YFSETQ. The CDR3 spells CASSLGPVNTEAFF. The CDR3 DNA reads TGCGCCAGCAGCTTAGGACCTGTGAACACTGAAGCTTTCTTT.

For the CDR3, the DNA is TGTGCCAGCAGCCTCCGGGGGGCTAGCGGGAAAAGAGAGCAGTTCTTC. It encodes CASSLRGASGKREQFF. This rearrangement joins TRBV4-2 to TRBJ2-1; 9 nucleotides match TRBD2. Germline CDR1 is LGHNA and CDR2 is YNFKEQ. This CDR3 is built from 16 residues. Trimming removed 4 bases from V and 10 bases from J; junction bases left unmatched: 14.

The sample holds one count of this clone. This chain joins TRBV3-1 (or the pseudogene TRBV3-2) and TRBJ1-4; D is unresolved. Trimming took off 4 bases at V and 7 bases at J, with 16 bases between the two ends. This CDR3 comprises 15 residues. In germline, CDR1 is LGHDT, CDR2 YNNKEL (reference sequence). The CDR3 here is CASSPRRAGGEKLFF. CDR3 DNA sequence: TGTGCCAGCAGCCCCAGGCGGGCGGGTGGTGAAAAACTGTTTTTT.

This clone has just one count. J is TRBJ1-6 and V is TRBV6-5; D remains unclear. The CDR3 has 14 residues. Germline assignment: CDR1 MNHEY and CDR2 SVGAGI. V was trimmed by 5 bases and J by 10 bases, leaving 15 bases between them. The CDR3 protein is CASSPSGVSSPLHF. Here the CDR3 DNA reads TGTGCCAGCAGTCCCTCTGGGGTTAGCTCACCCCTCCACTTT.

This chain uses TRBV12-3 or TRBV12-4 with TRBJ1-1; 8 bases are a match to TRBD1. V was clipped by 5 bases and J by 4 bases; unmatched bases: 3. This CDR3 comprises 13 residues. The DNA of the CDR3 is TGTGCCAGCAGTGTACAGGGGGGCACTGAAGCTTTCTTT. Translating gives CASSVQGGTEAFF.

This chain uses TRBV7-2 with TRBJ2-3, with D uncertain. From germline, CDR1 is SGHTA and CDR2 FQGNSA. There are 14 residues in the CDR3. Trimming left V 4 bases short and J 2 bases short, with 10 bases between. The CDR3 coding sequence is TGTGCCAGCAGCTCAGCCCGGGCCACAGATACGCAGTATTTT. Its translation: CASSSARATDTQYF.

The chain uses TRBV14 and TRBJ1-1; 9 positions match TRBD1. The CDR3 sequence is 13 residues long. Germline trimming cut 4 bases from V and 7 bases from J; bases unmatched to any gene: 4. In germline, CDR1 is SGHDN, CDR2 FVKESK. This CDR3 reads CASSLTTGGEAFF. The CDR3 region has the DNA TGTGCCAGCAGCCTTACGACAGGGGGTGAAGCTTTCTTT.